This T cell receptor (beta chain) was recorded in a study of tumor-infiltrating lymphocytes in primary liver carcinoma. Study-level points and caveats: Pairs of tumor regions overlapped more than tumor-adjacent and tumor-blood pairs did. Compared with blood, tumor repertoires held significantly more in their top 250 clones.

Comment on this clonotype: Its antigen remains unidentified.

A primer matching the constant region was used to make TCR beta cDNA from around 550 ng of total RNA. Modified slightly, ARM-PCR produced TCR beta libraries over three nested multiplex PCR rounds. The first two PCR rounds used TRBV1-TRBV30 forward primers with a C-beta reverse primer, 9 to 11 cycles each. TCRdb independently ran MiXCR on the multiplex PCR reads; one entry per CDR3 protein. Of about 70,000 distinct CDR3 sequences detected, almost 70% appear once; the ten largest clones hold 25% to 35%. Trimming removed 3 bases at V and 11 bases at J, with 29 bases between. CDR3 length: 18 amino acids. For each extraction, RNA and DNA were obtained together from about 19-30 mg of unsorted bulk tissue. Every single tumor sample held over 85% viable tumor cells.

Sequenced: liver tumor tissue from sampling region 4. Subset reported: tumor region T4, right-lateral pole. The TCR sequence derives from a man aged 40-50 years with primary liver carcinoma and hepatitis B virus infection. The V gene is TRBV12-3 or TRBV12-4, the J gene TRBJ2-1; a possible D gene is TRBD2 (6 bases). CDR3 residues: CASSFLATSGSSYNKQFF. The CDR3 DNA follows: TGTGCCAGCAGTTTTCTTGCTACCTCCGGGAGTTCCTACAACAAGCAGTTCTTC.